The 21 T cell receptor beta chains presented below share a single source sample, sequenced in a study of OX40 agonist ivuxolimab in advanced cancers. The data were produced by immunoSEQ multiplex PCR, yet TCRdb's version contains in-frame clones alone and is incomplete. This table holds several thousand clones, 55% to 75% found once. The sample consisted of CD4+ or CD8+ T cells sorted from blood, taken in a trial of the OX40 agonist ivuxolimab. The origin of the receptors is an adult with an advanced solid tumor such as melanoma, head and neck, liver or kidney cancer.

The V call is TRBV11-3, the J call TRBJ2-7; D is perhaps TRBD1 or TRBD2 (5 bases each). Germline loops: CDR1 SGHNT, CDR2 YENEEA. The CDR3 totals 16 residues. V was shortened by 5 bases and J by 0 bases, with 17 bases between the two germline ends. The CDR3 DNA sequence: TGTGCCAGCAGCCCAAGTGGGGGTCGTATCTCCTACGAGCAGTACTTC. It translates to CASSPSGGRISYEQYF.

This chain uses TRBV5-5 with TRBJ2-1, with a tentative D call TRBD2 (5 bases). CDR3 length: 16 amino acids. Germline V gene sequence: CDR1 SGHKS, CDR2 YYEKEE (reference sequence). V was clipped by 1 base and J by 1 base, with 12 bases between them. As DNA, the CDR3 is TGTGCCAGCAGCTTGAGGGCGGGCGGGTCCTACAATGAGCAGTTCTTC. Translated, it gives CASSLRAGGSYNEQFF.

The gene calls are TRBV29-1 and TRBJ2-7; 7 bases map to TRBD2. The length of the CDR3 is 17 residues. CDR1 and CDR2 from the germline V gene are SQVTM and ANQGSEA. The trim removed 0 bases at V and 7 bases at J, leaving 18 bases unmatched. CDR3 in amino acids: CSVEDRTKGLAASEQYF. The CDR3 coding sequence is TGCAGCGTTGAAGATAGGACAAAGGGGCTAGCGGCCTCAGAGCAGTACTTC.

This chain joins TRBV7-3 and TRBJ2-3, with D possibly being TRBD1 or TRBD2 (5 bases each). Between the trimmed V and J ends, which lost 4 bases and 0 bases, there was a span of 11 bases. The CDR3 covers 15 residues. Germline-derived CDR1 and CDR2 are SGHTA and FQGTGA. This CDR3 reads CASSSGTTSTDTQYF. In DNA form, the CDR3 reads TGTGCCAGCAGCTCCGGGACGACGAGCACAGATACGCAGTATTTT.

Worth noting for this clone: A far larger clone lies a single base away; this is likely a read error. The chain recombines TRBV7-9 with TRBJ1-2; 12 bases align to TRBD1. The CDR3 totals 15 residues. V trimming: 5 bases; J trimming: 4 bases; junction bases outside the gene matches: 5. Germline loops: CDR1 SEHNR, CDR2 FQNEAQ (reference sequence). The CDR3, as DNA: TGTGCCAGCAGCGGGGACAGGGGGCGCGGCTATGGCTACACCTTC. This codes for CASSGDRGRGYGYTF. The full variable domain, its missing parts supplied by reference TRBV7-9 and TRBJ1-2, is DTGVSQNPRHKITKRGQNVTFRCDPISEHNRLYWYRQTLGQGPEFLTYFQNEAQLEKSRLLSDRFSAERPKGSFSTLEIQRTEQGDSAMYLCASSGDRGRGYGYTFGSGTRLTVV.

The chain links TRBV6-1 to TRBJ2-7, with D perhaps given as TRBD1 or TRBD2 (5 bases each). V dropped 1 base and J dropped 2 bases, with 12 bases sitting between them. This CDR3 contains 15 residues. CDR1 is MNHNS and CDR2 is SASEGT in the germline V gene. The CDR3 loop reads CASSEEGAGPYEQYF. The CDR3 region has the DNA TGTGCCAGCAGTGAAGAAGGGGCGGGCCCCTACGAGCAGTACTTC.

By share, this clone ranks as medium-sized. The rearrangement joins TRBV11-2 to TRBJ2-7; 7 positions agree with TRBD1. V gave up 6 bases and J gave up 6 bases; unmatched junction bases: 2. Germline loops: CDR1 SGHAT, CDR2 FQNNGV. The CDR3 contains 11 residues. The CDR3 sequence: CASRGQIEQYF. The CDR3 DNA is TGTGCCAGCAGGGGACAGATCGAGCAGTACTTC.

V and J are TRBV7-2 and TRBJ1-2, with 7 bases aligning to TRBD1. V shed 2 bases, J shed 3 bases, and the junction held 3 bases outside the gene matches. This CDR3 region has 14 residues. Germline loops: CDR1 SGHTA, CDR2 FQGNSA. The CDR3 coding sequence is TGTGCCAGCAGCTTAAACAGGGGAGACTATGGCTACACCTTC. Its translation: CASSLNRGDYGYTF.

V gene TRBV4-2 combines with J gene TRBJ2-2, with 15 bases that match TRBD2. Losses at the gene ends were 2 bases for V and 1 base for J; bases not matched to a gene: 8. The CDR3 is 20 amino acids. CDR1 is LGHNA, CDR2 YNFKEQ, per germline. For the CDR3, the DNA is TGTGCCAGCAGCCAATCAGGGCCGGGACTAGCGGGGGGGAACACCGGGGAGCTGTTTTTT. Protein: CASSQSGPGLAGGNTGELFF.

The rearrangement uses TRBV5-6 and TRBJ2-3, with D hard to call. The germline V and J ends were trimmed by 0 bases and 4 bases, with 3 bases remaining between them. In germline, CDR1 is SGHDT, CDR2 YYEEEE. This CDR3 is built from 12 residues. For the CDR3, the DNA is TGTGCCAGCAGCTTGGCCGCAGATACGCAGTATTTT. It yields the protein CASSLAADTQYF. Together with reference TRBV5-6 and TRBJ2-3, the CDR3 gives the full variable domain: DAGVTQSPTHLIKTRGQQVTLRCSPKSGHDTVSWYQQALGQGPQFIFQYYEEEERQRGNFPDRFSGHQFPNYSSELNVNALLLGDSALYLCASSLAADTQYFGPGTRLTVL.

The genes are TRBV6-4 and TRBJ2-3; D is undetermined. Germline CDR1 and CDR2: MRHNA and SNTAGT. The CDR3 is 13 amino acids. V was cut by 2 bases and J by 1 base, with 4 bases left in between. In DNA form, the CDR3 reads TGTGCCAGCAGTGACGGGGGCACAGATACGCAGTATTTT. Translated, it gives CASSDGGTDTQYF.

The J gene is TRBJ1-1, the V gene TRBV11-3; D is possibly TRBD1 (5 bases). The CDR3 is 13 amino acids. CDR1 is SGHNT and CDR2 is YENEEA in the germline V gene. V lost 5 bases to trimming and J lost 11 bases, with 18 bases between them. The CDR3 bases are TGTGCCAGCAGCGACTCAGGGTCGTATGACGCTTTCTTT. It yields the protein CASSDSGSYDAFF.

This clone was counted a single time. The chain uses TRBV30 and TRBJ1-5; 7 bases are a match to TRBD1. This CDR3 has 15 residues. The germline CDR1 and CDR2 sequences are GTSNPN and SVGIG (reference sequence). J was trimmed by 2 bases and V by 0 bases; bases with no gene match: 4. As DNA, the CDR3 is TGTGCCTGGAGTGTACAGGGGACTCGCAATCAGCCCCAGCATTTT. Its protein product is CAWSVQGTRNQPQHF.

This clone was observed a few times. The rearrangement links TRBV11-2 to TRBJ2-7; 7 bases agree with TRBD2. V lost 4 bases, J lost 0 bases, and 3 bases stayed unmatched. The germline gives CDR1 SGHAT, CDR2 FQNNGV. This CDR3 is 14 amino acids long. This CDR3 reads CASSWEGPSYEQYF. The CDR3 DNA sequence: TGTGCCAGCAGCTGGGAGGGTCCCTCCTACGAGCAGTACTTC.

This clone was found once. The rearrangement joins TRBV29-1 to TRBJ2-2, with D perhaps matching TRBD1 (5 bases). Germline CDR1 is SQVTM and CDR2 is ANQGSEA. With 2 bases removed from V and 7 bases from J, the gap between germline ends came to 14 bases. The CDR3 is 14 amino acids. CDR3 residues: CSVEWAGWIGELFF. The CDR3 nucleotides read TGCAGCGTTGAATGGGCAGGGTGGATCGGGGAGCTGTTTTTT.

The gene calls are TRBV6-5 and TRBJ1-1, with 8 bases matching TRBD1. Trimming took 5 bases from V and 0 from J; bases not matched to a gene: 2. Germline CDR1 MNHEY, CDR2 SVGAGI. The CDR3 is 14 amino acids. The CDR3 is CASSPGGMNTEAFF. For the CDR3, the DNA is TGTGCCAGCAGTCCAGGGGGCATGAACACTGAAGCTTTCTTT.

The V and J genes are TRBV14 and TRBJ1-1, with unresolved D. V dropped 0 bases and J dropped 6 bases, with 11 bases sitting between them. Germline V gene lookup returns CDR1 SGHDN and CDR2 FVKESK. The CDR3 covers 14 residues. The CDR3 DNA reads TGTGCCAGCAGCCAAGAGCCCCGGGAGGCTGAAGCTTTCTTT. Protein product: CASSQEPREAEAFF.

This clone is deemed large (0.1 to 1%). V gene TRBV19 combines with J gene TRBJ2-1; no clear D gene. Trimming left V 0 bases short and J 2 bases short, with 8 bases between. The CDR3 has 15 amino acids. Germline V gene data show CDR1 as LNHDA and CDR2 as SQIVND (reference sequence). The chain's CDR3 is CASSIDPEAYNEQFF. The CDR3 bases are TGTGCCAGTAGTATAGATCCCGAAGCCTACAATGAGCAGTTCTTC.

The chain combines TRBV27 with TRBJ2-7, with 7 bases lining up with TRBD1. CDR1 MNHEY and CDR2 SMNVEV come from the germline V gene (reference sequence). V gave up 5 bases and J gave up 3 bases; unmatched junction bases: 7. The CDR3 totals 14 residues. CDR3 residues: CASSPHRQGYEQYF. CDR3 DNA sequence: TGTGCCAGCAGTCCTCATAGACAGGGCTACGAGCAGTACTTC.

This chain uses TRBV7-3 with TRBJ2-1, with D perhaps TRBD1 or TRBD2 (5 bases each). Germline lookup yields CDR1 SGHTA and CDR2 FQGTGA. Trimming removed 5 bases at V and 4 bases at J, with 21 bases between. This CDR3 region has 17 residues. The CDR3 DNA follows: TGTGCCAGCAGCCCCACCGGGACGGAAGGTTGGTACAATGAGCAGTTCTTC. This translates into CASSPTGTEGWYNEQFF.

The V and J genes are TRBV4-3 and TRBJ2-1, with 11 bases lining up with TRBD2. V lost 1 base, J lost 4 bases, and 3 bases stayed unmatched. The V gene's germline CDR1 is LGHNA and CDR2 YSLEER. CDR3 size: 16 residues. The CDR3 here is CASSQALAGEYNEQFF. The CDR3 bases are TGCGCCAGCAGCCAAGCACTAGCGGGGGAATACAATGAGCAGTTCTTC.